Listed here are 5 T cell receptor beta chains from one sample, sequenced in a study of shared clonotypes between healthy human individuals (dated by TCRdb to the early 2020s). Receptors were amplified or captured by the immunoSEQ multiplex PCR assay. TCRdb took this table from immuneACCESS and kept in-frame rearrangements with V and J called. Such tables lack part of the clones; where checked against another copy, unresolved V genes explain under half of the gap, and the rest is unexplained. The sample table records nearly 500,000 clones; 76% of these occur just once. The top ten constitute over 10% of the sample. The sample taken for sequencing was PBMCs. The receptor set was obtained from a woman between 40 and 50 years old in good health. Some clones in this sample may be carry-over from other donors' samples.

This clone was recorded only once. CDR3 region: CATSYRDSLSYEQYF. The CDR3 region has the DNA TGTGCCACCAGTTACCGGGACAGCCTTTCCTACGAGCAGTACTTC. The chain recombines TRBV15 with TRBJ2-7, with 7 bases identical to TRBD1. The CDR3 is 15 residues long. The ends lost 6 bases at V and 1 base at J; junction bases unmatched: 9. Germline loops: CDR1 LNHNV, CDR2 YYDKDF (reference sequence).

V is TRBV7-2 and J is TRBJ2-2; 8 positions agree with TRBD2. CDR1 is SGHTA and CDR2 is FQGNSA in the germline V gene. J lost 3 bases, V lost 5 bases, and 8 bases had no gene match. The CDR3 consists of 16 residues. The CDR3, as DNA: TGTGCCAGCAGCCACTGGGGACTAGGGTACACCGGGGAGCTGTTTTTT. As protein: CASSHWGLGYTGELFF.

The gene calls are TRBV27 and TRBJ1-4; D is undetermined. The CDR3 contains 14 residues. Germline V gene data show CDR1 as MNHEY and CDR2 as SMNVEV (reference sequence). V lost 6 bases and J lost 5, with 13 bases in between. DNA for the CDR3: TGTGCCAGCAGACTGGCCGGAAGAAATGAAAAACTGTTTTTT. It specifies CASRLAGRNEKLFF.

This clone was picked up a small number of times. The chain couples TRBV6-5 to TRBJ2-7, with 11 bases lining up with TRBD2. There are 15 residues in the CDR3. Trimming removed 6 bases from V and 3 bases from J; junction bases left unmatched: 7. Per the germline V gene, CDR1 is MNHEY and CDR2 is SVGAGI. The DNA of the CDR3 is TGTGCCAGCAGCCCCCTAGCGGGAGGTCTCTACGAGCAGTACTTC. This codes for CASSPLAGGLYEQYF.

This chain's CDR3 is CAVQGADTQYF. CDR3 sequence (DNA): TGTGCCGTCCAAGGGGCAGATACGCAGTATTTT. This sequence joins TRBV6-1 and TRBJ2-3; the D gene is possibly TRBD1 (5 bases). The CDR3 is 11 amino acids. Trimming took off 11 bases at V and 4 bases at J, with 10 bases between the two ends. Per germline, CDR1 MNHNS and CDR2 SASEGT.